These 22 T cell receptor beta chains originate from one sample sequenced in a study of graft-versus-host responses after intestinal transplantation. Their antigen targets remain unknown. Assay used: immunoSEQ multiplex PCR; TCRdb lists only in-frame clones, some missing. The sample includes roughly 34,000 clones, approximately 93% of them seen just once. Material: unstimulated CD4+ T cells sorted from spleen or lymph node cells, obtained before transplant. Receptors originate from a human donor who was the organ donor for an intestinal transplant.

This rearrangement joins TRBV5-6 to TRBJ2-7, with 7 bases matching TRBD1. The CDR3 totals 15 residues. From germline, CDR1 is SGHDT and CDR2 YYEEEE. Losses at the gene ends were 1 base for V and 2 bases for J; bases not matched to a gene: 6. The chain's CDR3 is CASSLPGTEPYEQYF. The CDR3 nucleotides read TGTGCCAGCAGCTTGCCAGGGACAGAGCCCTACGAGCAGTACTTC.

This chain uses TRBV7-2 with TRBJ1-2, with 7 bases lining up with TRBD1. Germline CDR1 reads SGHTA; CDR2 reads FQGNSA. The ends lost 0 bases at V and 2 bases at J; junction bases unmatched: 3. The CDR3 has 15 residues. The CDR3 is CASSLAGGGNYGYTF. DNA for the CDR3: TGTGCCAGCAGCTTAGCAGGGGGCGGAAACTATGGCTACACCTTC.

V and J are TRBV5-4 and TRBJ2-2; TRBD1 agrees at 10 bases. Germline values: CDR1 SGHNT, CDR2 YYREEE (reference sequence). Trimming took 4 bases from V and 8 from J; bases not matched to a gene: 8. The CDR3 loop spans 15 amino acids. CDR3 DNA: TGTGCCAGCAGCCCCAGGACAGGGGGGATGGGGGAGCTGTTTTTT. It specifies CASSPRTGGMGELFF.

This clone showed up just once. The chain links TRBV9 to TRBJ2-1; 9 nucleotides match TRBD2. The CDR3 runs 16 residues. Germline CDR1 is SGDLS and CDR2 is YYNGEE. The V and J ends lost 2 bases and 6 bases, in that order; junction bases with no gene match: 9. The CDR3 DNA reads as TGTGCCAGCAGCGTTGGGGACAGCGGGGGGCGCAATGAGCAGTTCTTC. This encodes CASSVGDSGGRNEQFF.

This chain uses TRBV11-2 with TRBJ1-2; no reliable D call. V was shortened by 1 base and J by 5 bases, with 8 bases between the two germline ends. The CDR3 is 13 residues long. Per the germline V gene, CDR1 is SGHAT and CDR2 is FQNNGV. The CDR3 protein is CASSLVSGYGYTF. The CDR3 region has the DNA TGTGCCAGCAGCTTAGTATCAGGATATGGCTACACCTTC.

The chain has TRBV6-5 and TRBJ2-7; tentatively, D is TRBD1 (5 bases). The CDR3 consists of 14 residues. Germline loops: CDR1 MNHEY, CDR2 SVGAGI. The V end was cut by 5 bases, the J end by 2 bases, with 13 bases between. CDR3 sequence reads: CASSEDPRAYEQYF. The CDR3 DNA is TGTGCCAGCAGTGAAGATCCCAGGGCCTACGAGCAGTACTTC.

The rearrangement links TRBV6-1 to TRBJ1-1; 9 positions agree with TRBD1. CDR1 and CDR2 from the germline V gene are MNHNS and SASEGT. Losses at the gene ends were 4 bases for V and 4 bases for J; bases not matched to a gene: 4. The CDR3 is 14 amino acids. The DNA of the CDR3 is TGTGCCAGCAGTGCCACAGGGGGCGGCACTGAAGCTTTCTTT. It is translated as CASSATGGGTEAFF.

The V call is TRBV6-5, the J call TRBJ2-2; TRBD1 is a possible D gene (5 bases). CDR1 and CDR2 (germline): MNHEY, SVGAGI. The CDR3 has 14 amino acids. Between the trimmed V and J ends, which lost 6 bases and 8 bases, there was a span of 16 bases. CDR3 nucleotides: TGTGCCAGCAGGGCTACAGGCCCGAGAGGGGAGCTGTTTTTT. This gives the protein CASRATGPRGELFF.

About this clone itself: One end of the junction does not line up with germline, which may come from a read error. The V call is TRBV29-1, the J call TRBJ1-1; D possibly corresponds to TRBD1 (6 bases). Germline V gives CDR1 SQVTM, CDR2 ANQGSEA. CDR3 length equals 12 residues. In DNA form, the CDR3 reads TGCAACGTTGAAGGACAGACCGTCGAAGCTTTCTTT. Protein sequence: CNVEGQTVEAFF.

The chain employs TRBV11-2 and TRBJ1-2; 7 bases agree with TRBD1. In germline, CDR1 is SGHAT, CDR2 FQNNGV. J was trimmed by 3 bases and V by 5 bases; bases with no gene match: 12. CDR3 length: 16 residues. CDR3 region: CASSLRDSSLDYGYTF. The CDR3 coding sequence is TGTGCCAGCAGCCTACGGGACAGCAGTTTAGACTATGGCTACACCTTC.

The rearrangement uses TRBV4-1 and TRBJ1-1; 8 bases agree with TRBD1. V was pared by 3 bases and J by 5 bases, with 5 bases of the junction left unmatched. CDR3 size: 14 residues. Germline CDR1 is MGHRA and CDR2 is YSYEKL. The CDR3 region is CASSQAGQGTEAFF. CDR3 sequence (DNA): TGCGCCAGCAGCCAGGCAGGACAGGGTACTGAAGCTTTCTTT.

This sequence joins TRBV30 and TRBJ1-3; D gene unclear. The CDR3 spans 13 residues. V was clipped by 5 bases and J by 0 bases, with 8 bases between them. Germline V gene lookup returns CDR1 GTSNPN and CDR2 SVGIG (reference sequence). CDR3 region: CAWSSTSGNTIYF. The CDR3 DNA reads as TGTGCCTGGTCAAGTACCTCTGGAAACACCATATATTTT. The whole variable domain, remainder taken from reference TRBV30 and TRBJ1-3, is SQTIHQWPATLVQPVGSPLSLECTVEGTSNPNLYWYRQAAGRGLQLLFYSVGIGQISSEVPQNLSASRPQDRQFILSSKKLLLSDSGFYLCAWSSTSGNTIYFGEGSWLTVV.

The chain couples TRBV5-6 to TRBJ1-1; D uncertain. Germline V CDR1 and CDR2: SGHDT, YYEEEE. This CDR3 comprises 16 residues. Trimming left V 1 base short and J 4 bases short, with 17 bases between. The CDR3 reads CASSLRMGGVGTEAFF. CDR3 DNA: TGTGCCAGCAGCTTGAGAATGGGCGGGGTGGGCACTGAAGCTTTCTTT.

The chain joins TRBV11-2 to TRBJ2-5; tentative D call: TRBD2 (5 bases). The CDR3 runs to 17 residues. V was clipped by 2 bases and J by 1 base, with 17 bases between them. Germline assignment: CDR1 SGHAT and CDR2 FQNNGV. The CDR3 is CASSLTLTNPPQETQYF. CDR3 DNA: TGTGCCAGCAGCTTAACCCTGACTAACCCTCCCCAAGAGACCCAGTACTTC.

This chain links TRBV28 with TRBJ1-6; tentative D call: TRBD1 (5 bases). The CDR3 runs to 14 residues. The germline V gene encodes CDR1 MDHEN and CDR2 SYDVKM. With 8 bases removed from V and 4 bases from J, the gap between germline ends came to 12 bases. CDR3 sequence: CASADGGYNSPLHF. CDR3 DNA sequence: TGTGCCAGCGCAGACGGGGGATATAATTCACCCCTCCACTTT.

The rearrangement uses TRBV5-1 and TRBJ2-3; 9 bases align to TRBD2. Trimming at V came to 4 bases and at J to 3 bases, leaving 6 bases not matched to a gene. The CDR3 covers 15 residues. Germline V gene lookup returns CDR1 SGHRS and CDR2 YFSETQ. The CDR3 reads CASSNGGGETDTQYF. The CDR3 nucleotides are TGCGCCAGCAGCAATGGCGGGGGGGAGACAGATACGCAGTATTTT.

J is TRBJ2-6 and V is TRBV2; D is unresolved. The CDR3 has 14 amino acids. Germline V gene lookup returns CDR1 SNHLY and CDR2 FYNNEI. V lost 6 bases and J 1 base, leaving 7 bases between the germline ends. The CDR3 loop is CASRMGSGANVLTF. CDR3 sequence (DNA): TGTGCCAGCAGGATGGGTTCTGGGGCCAACGTCCTGACTTTC.

V usage is TRBV19 and J usage is TRBJ2-5, with 9 bases matching TRBD2. V was pared by 11 bases and J by 4 bases, with 14 bases of the junction left unmatched. This CDR3 comprises 15 residues. From germline, CDR1 is LNHDA and CDR2 SQIVND (reference sequence). The CDR3 spells CASSGGRGWRETQYF. In DNA form, the CDR3 reads TGTGCCTCAAGCGGGGGGAGGGGCTGGCGAGAGACCCAGTACTTC. Together with reference TRBV19 and TRBJ2-5, the CDR3 gives the full variable domain: DGGITQSPKYLFRKEGQNVTLSCEQNLNHDAMYWYRQDPGQGLRLIYYSQIVNDFQKGDIAEGYSVSREKKESFPLTVTSAQKNPTAFYLCASSGGRGWRETQYFGPGTRLLVL.

The chain combines TRBV4-3 with TRBJ2-7; 7 nucleotides align to TRBD1. This CDR3 comprises 13 residues. V lost 1 base, J lost 6 bases, and 3 bases stayed unmatched. Germline lookup yields CDR1 LGHNA and CDR2 YSLEER. The CDR3 loop reads CASSQGQGFEQYF. The CDR3 DNA sequence: TGCGCCAGCAGCCAAGGACAGGGCTTCGAGCAGTACTTC.

V is TRBV7-2 and J is TRBJ2-7; 10 bases agree with TRBD2. The V and J ends lost 2 bases and 4 bases, in that order; junction bases with no gene match: 5. CDR3 size: 15 residues. Germline-derived CDR1 and CDR2 are SGHTA and FQGNSA. The CDR3 spells CASSLSGGAGYEQYF. DNA for the CDR3: TGTGCCAGCAGCTTAAGCGGGGGGGCCGGGTACGAGCAGTACTTC.

The chain's CDR3 is CASSFTGTGGIRSYEQYF. The CDR3 bases are TGTGCCAGCAGCTTCACCGGGACAGGGGGCATACGCTCCTACGAGCAGTACTTC. V usage is TRBV7-9 and J usage is TRBJ2-7; 12 bases match TRBD1. Per germline, CDR1 SEHNR and CDR2 FQNEAQ (reference sequence). The CDR3 length is 18 residues. Trimming cost V 3 bases and J 0 bases; bases outside gene matches: 9.

V is TRBV7-2 and J is TRBJ2-3; D uncertain. This CDR3 has 14 amino acids. CDR1 and CDR2 from the germline V gene are SGHTA and FQGNSA. V gave up 1 base and J gave up 1 base, with 6 bases separating them. The CDR3 protein is CASSLVVGTDTQYF. The CDR3 DNA reads as TGTGCCAGCAGCTTAGTTGTGGGCACAGATACGCAGTATTTT.